A single sample gave rise to the 27 T cell receptor beta chains below, sequenced in a study of glioma-infiltrating T cells. Amplification of TCR alpha and beta CDR3 regions from RNA used iRepertoire nested multiplex PCR. TCRdb ran MiXCR on the multiplex PCR reads and lists one entry per CDR3 protein. The sample shows some 130,000 distinct CDR3 sequences, around 25% of them seen only once. The sample comprised glioma tissue, nonneoplastic brain tissue, or PBMCs (not recorded which). All receptors come from a human donor with low-grade glioma or glioblastoma, undergoing nonglioma brain surgery, or in good health (not recorded which).

For this clonotype: A much larger clonotype is one base distant, so this may be a read error. This chain links TRBV7-9 with TRBJ2-1, with D possibly being TRBD2 (5 bases). The CDR3 is 12 residues long. Germline V gene lookup returns CDR1 SEHNR and CDR2 FQNEAQ (reference sequence). The chain's CDR3 is CASSNSGDEKFF. The CDR3 coding sequence is TGTGCCAGCAGTAATTCCGGGGATGAGAAGTTCTTC.

The rearrangement links TRBV29-1 to TRBJ2-1; possible D gene TRBD1, 6 bases. The V gene lost 5 bases and the J gene lost 0 bases, with 8 bases spanning the gap. Germline lookup yields CDR1 SQVTM and CDR2 ANQGSEA. CDR3 size: 13 residues. Here the CDR3 DNA reads TGCAGCGTTACACAGGGCTCCTACAATGAGCAGTTCTTC. Translation gives CSVTQGSYNEQFF.

In this sample, this clonotype turned up many times. CDR3 coding DNA: TGTGCCAGCAGCTTAGCCGGACAGGATTCCTACGAGCAGTACGTC. Translation gives CASSLAGQDSYEQYV. This sequence joins TRBV7-2 and TRBJ2-7; TRBD1 aligns across 7 bases. V was clipped by 0 bases and J by 1 base; unmatched bases: 3. Germline-derived CDR1 and CDR2 are SGHTA and FQGNSA. The CDR3 consists of 15 residues.

On this clonotype: The conserved final phenylalanine or tryptophan is absent from the CDR3, which likely points to a read error. The DNA is left out, because the CDR3 cannot be placed on it with certainty; the CDR3 is given as TCRdb lists it. The V call is TRBV7-3, the J call TRBJ1-1; the D call of TRBD1 is as the table states it, not checked on the DNA. Germline V gene sequence: CDR1 SGHTA, CDR2 FQGTGA. The CDR3 adds up to 14 amino acids, both ends counted. The CDR3 is CASRAGGSHTETFL.

The V call is TRBV6-1, the J call TRBJ2-5; TRBD2 aligns across 7 bases. Germline CDR1 MNHNS, CDR2 SASEGT. The CDR3 is 14 amino acids. V shed 7 bases, J shed 1 base, and the junction held 6 bases outside the gene matches. CDR3: CASTLSSGQETQYF. The CDR3 DNA follows: TGTGCCAGCACTCTTTCTAGCGGCCAAGAGACCCAGTACTTC.

A few counts support this clonotype. The chain joins TRBV20-1 to TRBJ2-1; 7 nucleotides align to TRBD2. Germline V CDR1 and CDR2: DFQATT, SNEGSKA (reference sequence). The CDR3 consists of 14 residues. Unmatched junction bases numbered 6, after V lost 5 bases and J lost 2 bases. DNA for the CDR3: TGCAGTGCTTCCGGGACTAAAACCTACAATGAGCAGTTCTTC. Residues: CSASGTKTYNEQFF.

This clonotype was detected many times. The DNA for the CDR3 is TGTGCCAGCACCCCCCTGCAGTTCTTC. Translated, it gives CASTPLQFF. This sequence joins TRBV6-1 and TRBJ2-1; D not certain. Trimming removed 7 bases from V and 12 bases from J, with 7 bases in between. In germline, CDR1 is MNHNS, CDR2 SASEGT. CDR3 size: 9 residues.

In the case of this clonotype: A much larger clonotype is one base distant, so this may be a read error. The chain is built from TRBV7-2 and TRBJ1-5; maybe TRBD1 (5 bases). Germline V gene data show CDR1 as SGHTA and CDR2 as FQGNSA. The CDR3 consists of 15 residues. The CDR3 here is CASSQDSLSNHPQHF. Written as DNA, the CDR3 is TGTGCCAGCAGCCAAGACAGCCTTAGCAATCATCCCCAGCATTTT. Using reference TRBV7-2 and TRBJ1-5 for the parts outside the CDR3, the full variable domain is GAGVSQSPSNKVTEKGKDVELRCDPISGHTALYWYRQSLGQGLEFLIYFQGNSAPDKSGLPSDRFSAERTGGSVSTLTIQRTQQEDSAVYLCASSQDSLSNHPQHFGDGTRLSIL.

This clonotype was detected only a few times. The chain is built from TRBV6-1 and TRBJ1-1; the D gene is possibly TRBD1 (6 bases). V shed 6 bases and J shed 3 bases, with 26 bases lying between them. This CDR3 has 18 residues. The germline gives CDR1 MNHNS, CDR2 SASEGT. The CDR3 protein is CASRGLPGADFLHTEAFF. The CDR3 nucleotides read TGTGCCAGCAGGGGTTTGCCAGGGGCGGATTTTCTGCACACTGAAGCTTTCTTT.

This clonotype was counted many times. The chain combines TRBV6-1 with TRBJ2-5, with 7 nucleotides matching TRBD1. This CDR3 region has 17 residues. J gave up 1 base and V 6 bases, and 14 bases lay outside the gene matches. CDR1 is MNHNS, CDR2 SASEGT, per germline. The CDR3 sequence: CASRRLPRPGGQETQYF. The DNA for the CDR3 is TGTGCCAGCAGACGACTGCCGAGGCCAGGGGGCCAAGAGACCCAGTACTTC.

This sequence joins TRBV12-3 or TRBV12-4 and TRBJ1-3, with a tentative D call TRBD1 (5 bases). Trimming removed 11 bases at V and 4 bases at J, with 15 bases between. The CDR3 consists of 13 residues. The CDR3 sequence: CAGRGATGNTIYF. The CDR3 region has the DNA TGTGCCGGGAGGGGCGCAACGGGAAACACCATATATTTT.

This clonotype was recorded a few times. The chain has TRBV19 and TRBJ1-5, with D unresolved. CDR3 length equals 12 residues. V lost 9 bases, J lost 4 bases, and 10 bases lay in between. CDR1 is LNHDA, CDR2 SQIVND, per germline (reference sequence). The CDR3: CASREQNQPQHF. The DNA of the CDR3 is TGTGCCAGCCGAGAACAGAATCAGCCCCAGCATTTT.

This clonotype was detected a few times. This rearrangement joins TRBV7-9 to TRBJ2-3; 9 nucleotides match TRBD2. Germline V gives CDR1 SEHNR, CDR2 FQNEAQ (reference sequence). The CDR3 covers 16 residues. V lost 1 base and J lost 4; bases outside the gene matches: 6. The CDR3 reads CASSLDGGGASDTQYF. The CDR3, as DNA: TGTGCCAGCAGCTTAGATGGCGGGGGGGCCTCAGATACGCAGTATTTT.

This clonotype was observed a few times. V and J are TRBV11-2 and TRBJ2-7; 7 bases are shared with TRBD1. CDR1 SGHAT and CDR2 FQNNGV come from the germline V gene. V lost 5 bases and J lost 0; bases outside the gene matches: 4. This CDR3 region has 14 residues. Written as DNA, the CDR3 is TGTGCCAGCAGCGTGGACAGGACCTCCTACGAGCAGTACGTC. Translated, it gives CASSVDRTSYEQYV.

This clonotype was observed many times. The rearrangement uses TRBV27 and TRBJ1-1; D is perhaps TRBD1 (5 bases). V was shortened by 5 bases and J by 3 bases, with 7 bases between the two germline ends. Germline assignment: CDR1 MNHEY and CDR2 SMNVEV (reference sequence). The CDR3 length is 12 residues. CDR3 sequence: CASSARDTEAFF. CDR3 sequence (DNA): TGTGCCAGCAGTGCCAGGGACACTGAAGCTTTCTTT.

This clonotype occurred a few times. CDR3 in amino acids: CASGGQGSNQPQHF. CDR3 coding DNA: TGTGCCAGCGGGGGACAGGGAAGCAATCAGCCCCAGCATTTT. The rearrangement uses TRBV2 and TRBJ1-5, with 9 nucleotides matching TRBD1. Germline V gives CDR1 SNHLY, CDR2 FYNNEI. V dropped 8 bases and J dropped 1; count of bases not matched to a gene: 3. The CDR3 loop spans 14 amino acids. Complete variable domain (other parts from reference TRBV2 and TRBJ1-5): EPEVTQTPSHQVTQMGQEVILRCVPISNHLYFYWYRQILGQKVEFLVSFYNNEISEKSEIFDDQFSVERPDGSNFTLKIRSTKLEDSAMYFCASGGQGSNQPQHFGDGTRLSIL.

This clonotype has at least ten counts. V is TRBV7-3 and J is TRBJ1-1; no clear D gene. This CDR3 spans 15 amino acids. In germline, CDR1 is SGHTA, CDR2 FQGTGA. Deletions cut 1 base from V and 3 bases from J, with 12 bases between. The CDR3 sequence: CASSLNGGKDTEAFF. The CDR3 region has the DNA TGTGCCAGCAGCTTAAACGGTGGCAAGGACACTGAAGCTTTCTTT.

This clonotype was recorded at least ten times. This chain joins TRBV29-1 and TRBJ1-1, with D unclear. Trimming cost V 6 bases and J 5 bases, with 10 bases left between them. The CDR3 length is 11 residues. The V gene's germline CDR1 is SQVTM and CDR2 ANQGSEA. CDR3 nucleotide sequence: TGCAGCGTCCTCACCGGGACTGAAGCTTTCTTT. Encoded protein: CSVLTGTEAFF.

This clonotype has ten or more counts. The chain joins TRBV27 to TRBJ2-1, with D possibly matching TRBD2 (5 bases). V gave up 5 bases and J gave up 2 bases, with 13 bases separating them. CDR1 is MNHEY, CDR2 SMNVEV, per germline (reference sequence). CDR3 length: 15 amino acids. CDR3 protein: CASSPLSGAYNEQFF. The CDR3 nucleotides read TGTGCCAGCAGTCCTCTATCCGGGGCCTACAATGAGCAGTTCTTC.

Ten or more counts support this clonotype. The rearrangement joins TRBV7-2 to TRBJ1-5; no firm D call. Germline V lookup: CDR1 SGHTA, CDR2 FQGNSA. Trimming took off 2 bases at V and 2 bases at J, with 4 bases between the two ends. This CDR3 spans 13 amino acids. The CDR3 bases are TGTGCCAGCAGCTTAAGTCGCAATCAGCCCCAGCATTTT. It encodes CASSLSRNQPQHF.

This clonotype was observed a few times. The chain combines TRBV29-1 with TRBJ2-3; D unclear. CDR1 is SQVTM, CDR2 ANQGSEA, per germline. This CDR3 has 15 amino acids. V lost 4 bases and J lost 2, with 16 bases in between. CDR3 DNA sequence: TGCAGCGTTGGTGTAGGCGGCAGAACCACAGATACGCAGTATTTT. The encoded protein is CSVGVGGRTTDTQYF.

The chain combines TRBV5-1 with TRBJ2-5, with TRBD2 matching over 9 bases. The CDR3 extends over 17 amino acids. The germline gives CDR1 SGHRS, CDR2 YFSETQ. The V gene end was trimmed by 0 bases and the J gene end by 1 base; junction bases not matched to a gene: 7. CDR3 protein: CASSLAGLAGAQETQYF. CDR3 bases: TGCGCCAGCAGCTTGGCCGGGTTAGCGGGGGCCCAAGAGACCCAGTACTTC.

At least ten counts were recorded for this clonotype. V usage is TRBV6-1 and J usage is TRBJ1-3; no clear D. Germline V gene data show CDR1 as MNHNS and CDR2 as SASEGT. This CDR3 region has 13 residues. V was clipped by 3 bases and J by 7 bases, with 10 bases between them. The CDR3 bases are TGTGCCAGCAGTGATAGCTTTACTAACACCATATATTTT. Translation gives CASSDSFTNTIYF.

This clonotype was observed many times. This rearrangement joins TRBV27 to TRBJ2-7; D uncertain. This CDR3 is 13 amino acids long. Germline lookup yields CDR1 MNHEY and CDR2 SMNVEV (reference sequence). Trimming removed 0 bases from V and 7 bases from J, with 10 bases in between. CDR3 coding DNA: TGTGCCAGCAGTTTATCGGGCGGATCAGAGCAGTACGTC. Translation: CASSLSGGSEQYV.

This clonotype was counted once. Given a much more abundant clone one base away, this may be a read error. This chain links TRBV28 with TRBJ1-2; D gene unclear. The CDR3 loop spans 11 amino acids. Germline V gene sequence: CDR1 MDHEN, CDR2 SYDVKM. The V gene lost 6 bases and the J gene lost 5 bases, with 7 bases spanning the gap. In DNA form, the CDR3 reads TGTGCCAGCAGGGAGGCTTATGGCTACACCTTC. Translating gives CASREAYGYTF.

The V gene is TRBV3-1, the J gene TRBJ2-2; D uncertain. The germline V gene encodes CDR1 LGHDT and CDR2 YNNKEL (reference sequence). V was clipped by 0 bases and J by 6 bases, with 11 bases between them. The CDR3 has 15 residues. The CDR3 protein is CASSQDGVAAGELFF. The CDR3 DNA is TGTGCCAGCAGCCAAGATGGTGTAGCTGCCGGGGAGCTGTTTTTT.

Notes on this clonotype: A clone one base away is much larger, so this may be a read error. This rearrangement joins TRBV27 to TRBJ1-4, with TRBD1 matching over 8 bases. This CDR3 is built from 15 residues. In germline, CDR1 is MNHEY, CDR2 SMNVEV (reference sequence). This CDR3 is CASSSDRGGEEKLSF. DNA for the CDR3: TGTGCCAGCAGTTCAGACAGGGGAGGAGAAGAAAAACTGTCTTTT.